One T cell receptor beta chain is described in this entry. The antigen is undetermined. Trimming left V 2 bases short and J 7 bases short, with 9 bases between. There are 14 residues in the CDR3. Treatment given: roughly 10-day PBMC culture with coronavirus spike peptide pools or control peptides (ViraFEST assay). T cells were expanded with peptide pools, and expanded clonotypes were identified by TCR sequencing. Sequencing of the DNA from cultured CD4+ T cells was carried out with the Oncomine TCR Beta short-read assay. TCRdb ran MiXCR on the PCR reads and lists one entry per CDR3 protein. This repertoire shows about 15,000 distinct CDR3 sequences, about 42% found once; its top ten account for 20% to 25%. This sample is drawn from a study of vaccination and CD4 T cells after COVID-19.

The sequencing input was cultured CD4+ T cells from blood. This TCR came from a human donor with COVID-19. The rearrangement uses TRBV12-3 or TRBV12-4 and TRBJ1-6; the D is unclear. The CDR3 region is CASSLREGNSPLHF. CDR3 DNA: TGTGCCAGCAGTTTAAGGGAAGGGAATTCACCCCTCCACTTT.